This T cell receptor (beta chain) is from a study of blood T cell repertoires in COVID-19. Study-wide background: Donors in the United States, Italy and Spain gave samples during acute or convalescent COVID-19. Nucleic acid was either cDNA or gDNA, and it came from T cells, B-cell-depleted T cells, or PBMCs.

The germline CDR1 and CDR2 sequences are MDHEN and SYDVKM. The CDR3 extends over 15 amino acids. The V and J ends lost 2 bases and 8 bases respectively, with 15 bases between them. Seattle patients were enrolled while actively infected and followed longitudinally. In the original analysis: Estimation of nucleated cell counts relied on the amplification of reference gene primers. Using immunoSEQ multiplex PCR, the repertoire was profiled, and TCRdb retains in-frame clones only, with some absent. V and J calls and clone size are as listed in that table; D and trimming were resolved from the DNA. This sample has over 200,000 clones, with around 80% found just once. This clone was found once.

The chain couples TRBV28 to TRBJ1-4, with D perhaps TRBD1 (6 bases). The sequence came from a woman older than 75 with COVID-19, enrolled during active disease. Sequenced sample: peripheral blood. The CDR3 coding sequence is TGTGCCAGCAGTTTAGGCGGGGGGCTTAGGGAAAAACTGTTTTTT. It translates to CASSLGGGLREKLFF.